This T cell receptor (beta chain) was recorded in a study of blood T cells in healthy people across ages. General study results and limits: Older age went with lower TCR beta diversity per million T cells, in a roughly linear way. With naive T cell percentage, TCR beta diversity showed a strong correlation.

About this clonotype: Its antigen is unidentified.

The authors ran a second PCR of roughly 6 to 12 cycles using a sample-barcoded 5' primer and a J-beta primer mix. All cDNA molecules were each tagged by a template-switch adaptor with 12 random nucleotides. TCRdb re-analysed the 5' RACE reads in MiXCR, keeping a single row per CDR3 protein. This sample yields around 940,000 distinct CDR3 sequences, of which roughly 47% are seen a single time; 20% to 25% belongs to the top ten. The CDR3 has 12 residues. Germline CDR1 reads ENHRY; CDR2 reads SYGVKD. Between the trimmed V and J ends, which lost 7 bases and 6 bases, there was a span of 11 bases. The clonotype originates from a woman aged 55-75 years in good health. The sequencing input was blood. This sequence joins TRBV10-3 and TRBJ2-3; a weak D match, TRBD2 (5 bases). The CDR3 DNA reads TGTGCCATCATGGCGGGTCCTGATACGCAGTATTTT. The encoded protein is CAIMAGPDTQYF.